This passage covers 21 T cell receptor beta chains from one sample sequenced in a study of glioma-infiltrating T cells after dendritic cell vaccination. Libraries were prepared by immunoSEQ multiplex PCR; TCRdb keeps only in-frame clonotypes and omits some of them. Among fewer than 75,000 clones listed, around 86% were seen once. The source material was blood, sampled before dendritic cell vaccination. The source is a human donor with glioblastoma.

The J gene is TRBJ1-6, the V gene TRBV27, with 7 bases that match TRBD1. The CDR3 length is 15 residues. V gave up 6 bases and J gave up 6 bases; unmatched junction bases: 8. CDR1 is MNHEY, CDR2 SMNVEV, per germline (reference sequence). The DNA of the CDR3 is TGTGCCAGCAGCCAAGACAGGGCTGGTAATTCACCCCTCCACTTT. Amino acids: CASSQDRAGNSPLHF.

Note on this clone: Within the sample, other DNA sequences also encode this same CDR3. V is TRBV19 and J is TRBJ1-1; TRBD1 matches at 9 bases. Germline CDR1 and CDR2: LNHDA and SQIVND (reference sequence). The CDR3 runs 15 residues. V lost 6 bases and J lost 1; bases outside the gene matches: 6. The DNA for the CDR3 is TGTGCCAGTAGCGAAACGGGACAGGGGAACACTGAAGCTTTCTTT. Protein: CASSETGQGNTEAFF. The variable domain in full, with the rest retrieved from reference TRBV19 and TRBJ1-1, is DGGITQSPKYLFRKEGQNVTLSCEQNLNHDAMYWYRQDPGQGLRLIYYSQIVNDFQKGDIAEGYSVSREKKESFPLTVTSAQKNPTAFYLCASSETGQGNTEAFFGQGTRLTVV.

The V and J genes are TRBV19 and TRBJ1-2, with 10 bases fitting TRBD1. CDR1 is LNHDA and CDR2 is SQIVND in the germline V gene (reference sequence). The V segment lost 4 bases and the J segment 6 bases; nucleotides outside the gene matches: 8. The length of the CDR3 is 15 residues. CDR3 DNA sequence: TGTGCCAGTAGTAGAACCGGGACAGGGGTTCATGGCTACACCTTC. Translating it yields CASSRTGTGVHGYTF.

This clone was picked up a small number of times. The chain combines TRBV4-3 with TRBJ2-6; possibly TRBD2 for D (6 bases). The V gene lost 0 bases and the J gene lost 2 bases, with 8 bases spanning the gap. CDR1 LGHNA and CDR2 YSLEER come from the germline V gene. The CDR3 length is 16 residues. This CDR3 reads CASSQDGGTGANVLTF. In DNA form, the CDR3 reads TGCGCCAGCAGCCAAGACGGAGGGACTGGGGCCAACGTCCTGACTTTC.

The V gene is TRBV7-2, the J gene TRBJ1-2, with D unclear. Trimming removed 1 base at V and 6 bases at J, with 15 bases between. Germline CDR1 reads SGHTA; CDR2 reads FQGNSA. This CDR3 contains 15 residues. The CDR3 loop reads CASSLDTAGGNGYTF. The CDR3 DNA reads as TGTGCCAGCAGCTTAGATACAGCGGGCGGCAATGGCTACACCTTC.

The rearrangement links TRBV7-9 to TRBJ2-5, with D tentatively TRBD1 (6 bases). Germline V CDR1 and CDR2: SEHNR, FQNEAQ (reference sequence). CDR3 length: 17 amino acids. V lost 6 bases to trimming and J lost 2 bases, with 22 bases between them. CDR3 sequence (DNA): TGTGCCAGCAGTTATATCCGGGACACCTTCGGACAAGAGACCCAGTACTTC. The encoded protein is CASSYIRDTFGQETQYF.

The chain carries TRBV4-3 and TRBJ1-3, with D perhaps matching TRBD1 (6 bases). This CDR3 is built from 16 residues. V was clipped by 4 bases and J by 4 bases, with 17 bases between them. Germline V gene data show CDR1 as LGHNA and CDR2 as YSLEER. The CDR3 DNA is TGCGCCAGCAGCCTCGGACCCGGACAGATAGGAAACACCATATATTTT. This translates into CASSLGPGQIGNTIYF.

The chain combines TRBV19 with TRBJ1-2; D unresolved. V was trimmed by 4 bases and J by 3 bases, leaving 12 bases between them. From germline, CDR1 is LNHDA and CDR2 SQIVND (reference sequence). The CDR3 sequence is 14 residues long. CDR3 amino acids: CASSTLLRDYGYTF. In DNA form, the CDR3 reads TGTGCCAGTAGTACCCTTTTGAGGGACTATGGCTACACCTTC.

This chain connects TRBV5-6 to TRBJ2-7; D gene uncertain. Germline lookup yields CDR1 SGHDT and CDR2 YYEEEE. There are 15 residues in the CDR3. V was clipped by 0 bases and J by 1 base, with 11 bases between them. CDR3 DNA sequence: TGTGCCAGCAGCTTGGGGTATTCAGGTTCCTACGAGCAGTACTTC. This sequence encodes CASSLGYSGSYEQYF.

The CDR3 loop reads CASSTGTSGDIYNEQFF. CDR3 nucleotides: TGTGCCAGCAGCACCGGGACTAGCGGGGATATTTACAATGAGCAGTTCTTC. This chain uses TRBV7-6 with TRBJ2-1; 13 nucleotides align to TRBD2. Germline CDR1 and CDR2: SGHVS and FNYEAQ. V gave up 5 bases and J gave up 4 bases; unmatched junction bases: 8. There are 17 residues in the CDR3.

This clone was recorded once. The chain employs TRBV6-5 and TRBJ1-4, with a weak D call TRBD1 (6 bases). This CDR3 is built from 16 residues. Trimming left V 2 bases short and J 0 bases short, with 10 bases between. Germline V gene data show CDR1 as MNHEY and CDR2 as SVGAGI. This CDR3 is CASSYRTAATNEKLFF. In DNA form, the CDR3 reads TGTGCCAGCAGTTACAGGACAGCTGCAACTAATGAAAAACTGTTTTTT.

Written as DNA, the CDR3 is TGCGCCAGCAGCTTGGCTGGGACTGGAGCCTACGAGCAGTACTTC. It yields the protein CASSLAGTGAYEQYF. The J gene is TRBJ2-7, the V gene TRBV5-1; tentatively, D is TRBD2 (6 bases). This CDR3 is 15 amino acids long. CDR1 is SGHRS and CDR2 is YFSETQ in the germline V gene. With 0 bases removed from V and 2 bases from J, the gap between germline ends came to 12 bases.

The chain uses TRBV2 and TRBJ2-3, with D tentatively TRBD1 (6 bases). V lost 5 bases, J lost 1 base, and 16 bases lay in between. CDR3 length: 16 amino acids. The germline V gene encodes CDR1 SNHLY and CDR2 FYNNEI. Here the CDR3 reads CASSWAGAHGTDTQYF. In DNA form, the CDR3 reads TGTGCCAGCAGTTGGGCAGGGGCCCACGGCACAGATACGCAGTATTTT.

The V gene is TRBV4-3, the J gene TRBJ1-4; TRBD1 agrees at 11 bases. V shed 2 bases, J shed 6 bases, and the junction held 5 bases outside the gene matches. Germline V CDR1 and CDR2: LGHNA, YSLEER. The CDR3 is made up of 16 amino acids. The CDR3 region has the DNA TGCGCCAGCAGCCAAAGCCGGGACAGGGGGGATGAAAAACTGTTTTTT. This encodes CASSQSRDRGDEKLFF.

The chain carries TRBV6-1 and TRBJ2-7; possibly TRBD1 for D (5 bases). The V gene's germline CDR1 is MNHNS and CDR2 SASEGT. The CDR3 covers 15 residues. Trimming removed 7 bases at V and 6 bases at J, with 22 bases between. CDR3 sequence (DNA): TGTGCCAGCAAGACAGTTGTTGGGGATGCTGGCGAGCAGTACTTC. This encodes CASKTVVGDAGEQYF.

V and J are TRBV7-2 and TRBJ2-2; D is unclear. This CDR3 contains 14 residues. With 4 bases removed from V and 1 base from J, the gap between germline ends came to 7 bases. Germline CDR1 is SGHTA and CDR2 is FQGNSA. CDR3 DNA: TGTGCCAGCAGCTACTATGGGAACACCGGGGAGCTGTTTTTT. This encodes CASSYYGNTGELFF.

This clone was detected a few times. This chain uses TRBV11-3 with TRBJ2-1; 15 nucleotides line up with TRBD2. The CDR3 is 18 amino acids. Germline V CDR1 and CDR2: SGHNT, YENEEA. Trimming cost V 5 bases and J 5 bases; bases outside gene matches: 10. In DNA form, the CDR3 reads TGTGCCAGCAGCACTGGGAGGGGACTAGCGGGGGGCGACAATGAGCAGTTCTTC. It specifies CASSTGRGLAGGDNEQFF.

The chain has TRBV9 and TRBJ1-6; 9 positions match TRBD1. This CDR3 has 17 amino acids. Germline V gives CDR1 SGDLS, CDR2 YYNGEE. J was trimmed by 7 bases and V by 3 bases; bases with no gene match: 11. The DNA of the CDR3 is TGTGCCAGCAGCGCGGGCGGAGGGGGACAGGGAAATTCACCCCTCCACTTT. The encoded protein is CASSAGGGGQGNSPLHF.

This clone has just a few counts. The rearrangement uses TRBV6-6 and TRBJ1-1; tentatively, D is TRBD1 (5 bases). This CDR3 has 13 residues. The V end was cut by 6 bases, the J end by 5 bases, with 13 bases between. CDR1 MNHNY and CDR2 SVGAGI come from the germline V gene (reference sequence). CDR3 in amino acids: CASSKGGGTEAFF. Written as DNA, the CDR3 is TGTGCCAGCAGCAAGGGCGGGGGGACTGAAGCTTTCTTT.

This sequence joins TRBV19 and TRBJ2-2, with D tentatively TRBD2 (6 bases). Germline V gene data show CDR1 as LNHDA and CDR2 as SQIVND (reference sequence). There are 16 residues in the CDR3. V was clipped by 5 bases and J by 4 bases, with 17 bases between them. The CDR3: CASSPEGTFSTGELFF. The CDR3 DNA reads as TGTGCCAGTAGTCCCGAGGGGACTTTTTCCACCGGGGAGCTGTTTTTT. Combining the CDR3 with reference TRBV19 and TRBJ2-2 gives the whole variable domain DGGITQSPKYLFRKEGQNVTLSCEQNLNHDAMYWYRQDPGQGLRLIYYSQIVNDFQKGDIAEGYSVSREKKESFPLTVTSAQKNPTAFYLCASSPEGTFSTGELFFGEGSRLTVL.

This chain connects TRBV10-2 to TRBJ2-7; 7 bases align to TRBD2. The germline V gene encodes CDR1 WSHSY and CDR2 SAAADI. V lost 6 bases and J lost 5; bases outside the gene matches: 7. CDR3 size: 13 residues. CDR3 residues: CASRTSGVDEQYF. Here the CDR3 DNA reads TGCGCCAGCAGAACAAGCGGGGTCGACGAGCAGTACTTC.